The next 32 T cell receptor beta chains were all read from a single sample in a study of vaccination effects on CD4 cells after COVID-19 (dated by TCRdb to between 2022 and 2023). Their cognate antigens are unknown. Receptor amplification or capture employed the immunoSEQ multiplex PCR assay. Here the immuneACCESS table is served through TCRdb, limited to in-frame sequences with V and J called. Missing clones are a known gap in these copies; in checked studies unresolved V genes cover under half, and the rest lacks a known reason. The sample table lists some 30,000 clones, roughly 63% of them with a count of one. The ten largest clones add up to 7.5% to 9.5% of the sample. In the ViraFEST assay, PBMC were stimulated with viral peptide pools, and antigen-specific CD4+ T cell clonotypes were then identified by expansion using TCR sequencing. After 10 to 11 days of culture, CD4+ T cells were isolated with the EasySep CD4+ T cell isolation kit. Participants received two doses of either the BNT162b2 or the mRNA-1273 mRNA SARS-CoV-2 vaccine.

The sequenced sample was CD4+ T cells from PBMCs cultured with SARS-CoV-2 spike peptides, obtained after COVID-19 vaccination. This specimen's cell subset or site label, per the study, means: SARS-CoV-2 spike overlapping peptide pool stimulation. The source is a human donor who received a COVID-19 vaccine.

In nucleotides, the CDR3 is TGTGCCAGCAGCCCCGGGGAGGGAACCTATGGCTACACCTTC. This gives the protein CASSPGEGTYGYTF. This sequence joins TRBV9 and TRBJ1-2, with no clear D. The length of the CDR3 is 14 residues. V was cut by 4 bases and J by 4 bases, with 14 bases left in between. Germline V lookup: CDR1 SGDLS, CDR2 YYNGEE.

The chain is built from TRBV2 and TRBJ2-3; no clear D gene. The CDR3 length is 11 residues. CDR1 and CDR2 from the germline V gene are SNHLY and FYNNEI. V lost 4 bases to trimming and J lost 8 bases, with 7 bases between them. The CDR3 is CASSGAGTQYF. The CDR3 nucleotides read TGTGCCAGCAGTGGGGCCGGTACGCAGTATTTT. The variable domain in full, completed from reference TRBV2 and TRBJ2-3, reads EPEVTQTPSHQVTQMGQEVILRCVPISNHLYFYWYRQILGQKVEFLVSFYNNEISEKSEIFDDQFSVERPDGSNFTLKIRSTKLEDSAMYFCASSGAGTQYFGPGTRLTVL.

CDR3 in DNA: TGTGCCAGTAGTACGCAGTTATATACGAACACCGGGGAGCTGTTTTTT. It yields the protein CASSTQLYTNTGELFF. The V gene is TRBV19, the J gene TRBJ2-2; D unclear. The CDR3 totals 16 residues. V was clipped by 4 bases and J by 0 bases, with 12 bases between them. From germline, CDR1 is LNHDA and CDR2 SQIVND (reference sequence).

Only a few counts were recorded for this clone. The chain joins TRBV5-1 to TRBJ2-2, with 7 bases identical to TRBD2. The CDR3 spans 17 residues. Germline trimming cut 3 bases from V and 2 bases from J; bases unmatched to any gene: 10. Germline CDR1 SGHRS, CDR2 YFSETQ. CDR3 coding DNA: TGCGCCAGCAGCTCAAGAAGAAGCGGGAACAACACCGGGGAGCTGTTTTTT. It yields the protein CASSSRRSGNNTGELFF.

The chain couples TRBV5-5 to TRBJ1-2; possible D gene TRBD1, 5 bases. Germline CDR1 reads SGHKS; CDR2 reads YYEKEE (reference sequence). V was cut by 1 base and J by 5 bases, with 12 bases left in between. CDR3 length equals 14 residues. The CDR3 DNA sequence: TGTGCCAGCAGCTTGATGGGGGTCGGGTATGGCTACACCTTC. It translates to CASSLMGVGYGYTF.

The rearrangement links TRBV6-5 to TRBJ1-1; tentative D call: TRBD1 (5 bases). This CDR3 has 12 amino acids. Trimming pared 8 bases from V and 1 base from J, leaving 8 bases between. Germline V CDR1 and CDR2: MNHEY, SVGAGI. This chain's CDR3 is CASCQGNTEAFF. The DNA of the CDR3 is TGTGCCAGCTGCCAGGGGAACACTGAAGCTTTCTTT.

This clone occurred a few times. The chain couples TRBV6-2 or TRBV6-3 to TRBJ2-5; no firm D call. CDR1 MNHEY and CDR2 SVGEGT come from the germline V gene. This CDR3 has 13 amino acids. V lost 1 base and J 5 bases, leaving 8 bases between the germline ends. The CDR3: CASSYYRAETQYF. The CDR3 bases are TGTGCCAGCAGTTACTATAGGGCGGAGACCCAGTACTTC.

In its sample, this clone was seen a few times. The chain has TRBV2 and TRBJ2-1; 10 bases fit TRBD2. The J segment lost 6 bases and the V segment lost 8 bases, leaving 7 bases of the junction unmatched. The CDR3 runs to 14 residues. In germline, CDR1 is SNHLY, CDR2 FYNNEI. The CDR3 coding sequence is TGTGCCAGCCGCCTACTAGCGGGGATCAATGAGCAGTTCTTC. It translates to CASRLLAGINEQFF.

On this clone itself: Compared with germline, one end of the junction differs, possibly owing to a read error. The J gene is TRBJ2-1, the V gene TRBV2; 7 nucleotides line up with TRBD2. From germline, CDR1 is SNHLY and CDR2 FYNNEI. This CDR3 is built from 14 residues. The CDR3 spells CASTERAWGGEQFF. Here the CDR3 DNA reads TGTGCCAGCACTGAACGGGCATGGGGGGGTGAGCAGTTCTTC.

The gene calls are TRBV5-1 and TRBJ2-1; 9 positions agree with TRBD2. This CDR3 is 17 amino acids long. Germline V gene data show CDR1 as SGHRS and CDR2 as YFSETQ. V was pared by 4 bases and J by 2 bases, with 10 bases of the junction left unmatched. CDR3 DNA sequence: TGCGCCAGCAGCGGTGGCGGGGGGGCAGGGACCTACAATGAGCAGTTCTTC. This translates into CASSGGGGAGTYNEQFF.

This clone occurred once. DNA of the CDR3: TGTGCCAGTAGTACCCCAGGACTAGCGGTCACAGATACGCAGTATTTT. Translated, it gives CASSTPGLAVTDTQYF. This chain connects TRBV19 to TRBJ2-3; 10 bases agree with TRBD2. CDR1 and CDR2 from the germline V gene are LNHDA and SQIVND (reference sequence). With 4 bases clipped from V and 2 bases from J, the junction kept 6 bases outside the gene matches. CDR3 length: 16 amino acids.

J is TRBJ2-1 and V is TRBV11-2; no definite D call. Per the germline V gene, CDR1 is SGHAT and CDR2 is FQNNGV. This CDR3 region has 15 residues. The ends were cut back, 3 bases at V and 0 bases at J, with 9 bases in the middle. CDR3 DNA: TGTGCCAGCAGCTTCTCCCCGAGCTCCTACAATGAGCAGTTCTTC. It translates to CASSFSPSSYNEQFF.

The CDR3 spells CATSDGLQGRGGYTF. CDR3 nucleotide sequence: TGTGCCACCAGTGATGGATTACAGGGGAGGGGAGGCTACACCTTC. The rearrangement uses TRBV24-1 and TRBJ1-2; 7 positions agree with TRBD1. The CDR3 contains 15 residues. Looked up from germline, CDR1 is KGHDR and CDR2 is SFDVKD. With V trimmed by 3 bases and J by 8 bases, 11 bases remained unmatched.

This clone was picked up a small number of times. This chain connects TRBV7-9 to TRBJ1-6; D may be TRBD1 (5 bases). CDR1 and CDR2 from the germline V gene are SEHNR and FQNEAQ (reference sequence). V was trimmed by 7 bases and J by 6 bases, leaving 13 bases between them. The CDR3 loop spans 14 amino acids. DNA for the CDR3: TGTGCCAGCATCCCTACGGGGGGTAATTCACCCCTCCACTTT. Translated: CASIPTGGNSPLHF.

This clone has only a few counts. This chain uses TRBV30 with TRBJ1-2; 7 nucleotides match TRBD1. Trimming cost V 5 bases and J 7 bases; bases outside gene matches: 10. CDR1 is GTSNPN and CDR2 is SVGIG in the germline V gene (reference sequence). This CDR3 spans 13 amino acids. The CDR3 DNA is TGTGCCTGGGGGAAGACAGGGCGACTTGGCTACACCTTC. Translation: CAWGKTGRLGYTF.

In its sample, this clone was seen a few times. The V call is TRBV5-1, the J call TRBJ2-1; TRBD2 matches 9 bases. Losses at the gene ends were 0 bases for V and 7 bases for J; bases not matched to a gene: 5. The length of the CDR3 is 15 residues. Germline-derived CDR1 and CDR2 are SGHRS and YFSETQ. As DNA, the CDR3 is TGCGCCAGCAGCTTGGTAGCGGGAGTCGAAAATGAGCAGTTCTTC. Translation: CASSLVAGVENEQFF.

The CDR3 sequence is CASSGTALLTGTRSAEQYF. The CDR3 DNA follows: TGTGCCAGTTCCGGGACAGCGCTCTTAACCGGGACTAGGTCCGCCGAGCAGTACTTC. The chain recombines TRBV19 with TRBJ2-7; D may be TRBD2 (8 bases). This CDR3 contains 19 residues. V was trimmed by 8 bases and J by 6 bases, leaving 35 bases between them. Germline CDR1 and CDR2: LNHDA and SQIVND (reference sequence).

The genes are TRBV2 and TRBJ1-1, with D uncertain. The CDR3 is 17 residues long. Germline V gene sequence: CDR1 SNHLY, CDR2 FYNNEI. V shed 5 bases and J shed 3 bases, with 22 bases lying between them. DNA for the CDR3: TGTGCCAGCAGTTCCTCCCGTTCCCCGATAATGTACACTGAAGCTTTCTTT. Its protein is CASSSSRSPIMYTEAFF.

Here the CDR3 DNA reads TGTGCCAGCAGTTATGGGCCAGAGACCCAGTACTTC. Protein product: CASSYGPETQYF. The chain employs TRBV6-6 and TRBJ2-5, with D uncertain. From germline, CDR1 is MNHNY and CDR2 SVGAGI (reference sequence). CDR3 length equals 12 residues. V lost 3 bases, J lost 4 bases, and 6 bases lay in between.

This chain links TRBV10-3 with TRBJ2-6; the D is unclear. CDR3 length: 18 residues. Germline CDR1 reads ENHRY; CDR2 reads SYGVKD. Trimming took off 2 bases at V and 2 bases at J, with 16 bases between the two ends. DNA for the CDR3: TGTGCCATCAGTGAGAGGGCCCTGGGGTCCACTGGGGCCAACGTCCTGACTTTC. Amino acids: CAISERALGSTGANVLTF.

The chain joins TRBV5-4 to TRBJ2-3, with D perhaps TRBD1 or TRBD2 (7 bases each). The V gene's germline CDR1 is SGHNT and CDR2 YYREEE (reference sequence). V was shortened by 0 bases and J by 6 bases, with 17 bases between the two germline ends. The CDR3 spans 16 residues. CDR3 in amino acids: CASSLVMTGTIDTQYF. DNA for the CDR3: TGTGCCAGCAGCTTGGTGATGACAGGGACTATTGATACGCAGTATTTT.

The rearrangement uses TRBV6-6 and TRBJ2-5; 11 nucleotides agree with TRBD2. Germline assignment: CDR1 MNHNY and CDR2 SVGAGI (reference sequence). The CDR3 consists of 15 residues. V shed 3 bases, J shed 5 bases, and the junction held 5 bases outside the gene matches. The CDR3 nucleotides are TGTGCCAGCAGTTATTCCCTAGCGGGGGGTGAGACCCAGTACTTC. Translation gives CASSYSLAGGETQYF.

The chain carries TRBV3-1 (or the pseudogene TRBV3-2) and TRBJ2-4; possible D gene TRBD1, 5 bases. The V end was cut by 5 bases, the J end by 0 bases, with 14 bases between. CDR1 and CDR2 from the germline V gene are LGHDT and YNNKEL (reference sequence). CDR3 length: 16 amino acids. CDR3 sequence: CASSSFDSLAKNIQYF. The CDR3 DNA reads as TGTGCCAGCAGCTCATTCGACAGCCTAGCCAAAAACATTCAGTACTTC.

This clone appeared once. The chain employs TRBV29-1 and TRBJ2-1, with no clear D. In germline, CDR1 is SQVTM, CDR2 ANQGSEA. This CDR3 comprises 13 residues. V dropped 0 bases and J dropped 10 bases, with 13 bases sitting between them. The CDR3 region is CSVEDTWADEQFF. The CDR3 DNA sequence: TGCAGCGTTGAAGATACCTGGGCGGACGAGCAGTTCTTC.

The chain links TRBV2 to TRBJ2-2; the D is unclear. Between the trimmed V and J ends, which lost 2 bases and 4 bases, there was a span of 11 bases. This CDR3 region has 15 residues. The germline V gene encodes CDR1 SNHLY and CDR2 FYNNEI. This CDR3 reads CASSESLGTTGELFF. In DNA form, the CDR3 reads TGTGCCAGCAGTGAATCTCTGGGTACCACCGGGGAGCTGTTTTTT. Together with reference TRBV2 and TRBJ2-2, the CDR3 gives the full variable domain: EPEVTQTPSHQVTQMGQEVILRCVPISNHLYFYWYRQILGQKVEFLVSFYNNEISEKSEIFDDQFSVERPDGSNFTLKIRSTKLEDSAMYFCASSESLGTTGELFFGEGSRLTVL.

The rearrangement joins TRBV3-1 (or the pseudogene TRBV3-2) to TRBJ2-4, with TRBD2 matching over 13 bases. The CDR3 has 15 amino acids. Germline lookup yields CDR1 LGHDT and CDR2 YNNKEL (reference sequence). V lost 0 bases to trimming and J lost 15 bases; unmatched junction nucleotides: 8. CDR3 residues: CASSQDAGLAGSPYF. The CDR3 region has the DNA TGTGCCAGCAGCCAAGATGCGGGACTAGCGGGGAGTCCGTACTTC.

Only a few counts were recorded for this clone. This chain links TRBV7-2 with TRBJ2-2; no clear D. The CDR3 is 16 amino acids. CDR1 SGHTA and CDR2 FQGNSA come from the germline V gene. Deletions cut 3 bases from V and 0 bases from J, with 11 bases between. The CDR3 here is CASSFRFPPNTGELFF. CDR3 coding DNA: TGTGCCAGCAGCTTCAGGTTCCCCCCGAACACCGGGGAGCTGTTTTTT.

J is TRBJ2-3 and V is TRBV19, with D tentatively TRBD2 (6 bases). The CDR3 runs to 15 residues. Germline V gene sequence: CDR1 LNHDA, CDR2 SQIVND (reference sequence). The V end was cut by 9 bases, the J end by 0 bases, with 16 bases between. CDR3 nucleotide sequence: TGTGCCAGCAGGAACGGTCGGGGGAGCACAGATACGCAGTATTTT. It specifies CASRNGRGSTDTQYF.

This clone has just a few counts. This chain links TRBV6-5 with TRBJ1-1; D is unclear. The CDR3 totals 14 residues. CDR1 and CDR2 (germline): MNHEY, SVGAGI. V was shortened by 10 bases and J by 2 bases, with 17 bases between the two germline ends. The CDR3 DNA reads TGTGCCACCCTCACCCCTGGGAGAAACACTGAAGCTTTCTTT. Its translation: CATLTPGRNTEAFF.

The chain uses TRBV3-1 (or the pseudogene TRBV3-2) and TRBJ1-6; 8 nucleotides align to TRBD1. Germline CDR1 reads LGHDT; CDR2 reads YNNKEL (reference sequence). There are 15 residues in the CDR3. Germline trimming cut 4 bases from V and 6 bases from J; bases unmatched to any gene: 5. The CDR3 coding sequence is TGTGCCAGCAGCCCGAGACAGGGGAGTAATTCACCCCTCCACTTT. Translation: CASSPRQGSNSPLHF.

The chain employs TRBV4-1 and TRBJ2-5; D gene uncertain. The germline V gene has CDR1 MGHRA and CDR2 YSYEKL. The CDR3 spans 14 residues. V dropped 0 bases and J dropped 5 bases, with 10 bases sitting between them. DNA for the CDR3: TGCGCCAGCAGCCAAGAAAGTCTTCCGGAGACCCAGTACTTC. Translation gives CASSQESLPETQYF.

V usage is TRBV4-2 and J usage is TRBJ2-7; 9 nucleotides agree with TRBD2. V gave up 0 bases and J gave up 0 bases; unmatched junction bases: 6. The CDR3 covers 17 residues. Germline loops: CDR1 LGHNA, CDR2 YNFKEQ. The CDR3 sequence is CASSQERGGGDSYEQYF. The CDR3 coding sequence is TGTGCCAGCAGCCAAGAGAGAGGCGGGGGGGACTCCTACGAGCAGTACTTC.